This is a list of T cell receptor beta chains from one sample in a study of T-cell reconstitution after alpha-beta-depleted transplantation in children. TCRdb ran MiXCR on the PCR reads and lists one entry per CDR3 protein. The table has about 200,000 distinct CDR3 sequences, 6.6% seen once; the top ten hold more than 5.5%. The sample here was PBMCs, taken before TCRalphabeta/CD19-depleted stem cell transplant. The receptors were gathered from a boy aged 2-15 years with acute lymphoblastic leukemia, due to receive a stem cell transplant. Each CDR3 is given with its conserved first and last residue. D genes are given only for firm matches. Clone size is shown for a subset of rows, as once, few, many or a class of expanded clone.

v_gene	d_gene	abundance	j_gene	CDR3nt	CDR3aa
TRBV25-1	-	many	TRBJ1-1	TGTGCCAGCAGTGAACGAAGGGGCAGAGCAACTATGAACACTGAAGCTTTCTTT	CASSERRGRATMNTEAFF
TRBV5-1	-	many	TRBJ2-7	TGCGCCAGCAGCTTGGTCCGCAACAGGGTATACGAGCAGTACTTC	CASSLVRNRVYEQYF
TRBV19	-	few	TRBJ1-2	TGTGCCAGTTCACATTGGTTCTATGGCTACACCTTC	CASSHWFYGYTF
TRBV5-1	-	once	TRBJ1-1	TGCGCCAGCAGCTTGGAGGTTGGTGTGAACACTGAAGCTTTCTTT	CASSLEVGVNTEAFF
TRBV20-1	TRBD1	medium-sized	TRBJ2-7	TGCAGTGCTAGTACAGGGGGGTACGAGCAGTACTTC	CSASTGGYEQYF
TRBV7-2	-	many	TRBJ2-5	TGTGCCAGCAGCTTAGGGGGGTCTATGGAAGAGACCCAGTACTTC	CASSLGGSMEETQYF
TRBV12-3/TRBV12-4	-	many	TRBJ2-1	TGTGCCAGCAGTTTTAAAAGGACAGACAATGAGCAGTTCTTC	CASSFKRTDNEQFF
TRBV11-2	-	-	TRBJ2-7	TGTGCCAGCAGCTTAGCGTTCGACAAATCCTACGAGCAGTACTTC	CASSLAFDKSYEQYF
TRBV7-2	-	few	TRBJ1-1	TGTGCCAGCAGCTTAGGAATCAGGACCTACCCCCTTGAAGCTTTCTTT	CASSLGIRTYPLEAFF
TRBV6-5	TRBD1	few	TRBJ2-2	TGTGCCAGCAGGTCCGAGACAGGGAGCACCGGGGAGCTGTTTTTT	CASRSETGSTGELFF
TRBV6-2/TRBV6-3	TRBD1	many	TRBJ2-7	TGTGCCAGCACTCATGGGACAGGGGTCTTTGAGCAGTACTTC	CASTHGTGVFEQYF
TRBV29-1	TRBD1	many	TRBJ1-2	TGCAGCGTTGAAGTAGGCGCAGGGGGGGAGTATGGCTACACCTTC	CSVEVGAGGEYGYTF
TRBV12-3/TRBV12-4	TRBD1	many	TRBJ2-1	TGTGCCAGCAGTTTCCGAGATCGACAGGGGGAGCAGTTCTTC	CASSFRDRQGEQFF
TRBV7-2	-	-	TRBJ1-1	TGTGCCAGCAGCTATTACAGGAATATGAACACTGAAGCTTTCTTT	CASSYYRNMNTEAFF
TRBV12-3/TRBV12-4	TRBD1	many	TRBJ1-1	TGTGCCAGCAGTTTGGCGGACAGGGTTATTGAAGCTTTCTTT	CASSLADRVIEAFF
TRBV29-1	TRBD1	many	TRBJ1-1	TGCAGCGTTCGGACAGGTGACACTGAAGCTTTCTTT	CSVRTGDTEAFF